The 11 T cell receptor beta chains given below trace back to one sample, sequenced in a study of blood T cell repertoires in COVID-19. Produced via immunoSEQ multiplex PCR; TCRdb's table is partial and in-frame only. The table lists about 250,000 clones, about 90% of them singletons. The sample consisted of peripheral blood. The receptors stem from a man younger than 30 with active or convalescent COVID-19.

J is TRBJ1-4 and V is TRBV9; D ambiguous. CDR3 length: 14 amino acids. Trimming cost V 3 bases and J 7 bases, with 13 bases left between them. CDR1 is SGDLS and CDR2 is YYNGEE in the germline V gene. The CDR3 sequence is CASSAPSKTEKLFF. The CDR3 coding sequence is TGTGCCAGCAGCGCCCCATCTAAAACTGAAAAACTGTTTTTT.

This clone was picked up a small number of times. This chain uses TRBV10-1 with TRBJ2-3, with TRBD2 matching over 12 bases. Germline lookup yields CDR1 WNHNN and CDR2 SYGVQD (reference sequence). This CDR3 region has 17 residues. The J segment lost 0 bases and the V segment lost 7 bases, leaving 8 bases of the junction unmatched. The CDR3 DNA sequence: TGCGCCAGCAATTCTAGCGGGAGGGAAGGAAGCACAGATACGCAGTATTTT. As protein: CASNSSGREGSTDTQYF.

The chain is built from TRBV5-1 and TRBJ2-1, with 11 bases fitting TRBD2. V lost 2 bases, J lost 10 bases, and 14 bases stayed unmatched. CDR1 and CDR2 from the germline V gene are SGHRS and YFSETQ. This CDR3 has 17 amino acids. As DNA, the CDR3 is TGCGCCAGCAGCTTTGAACTTAGCGGGGGGGCCGGGGAAGAGCAGTTCTTC. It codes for CASSFELSGGAGEEQFF.

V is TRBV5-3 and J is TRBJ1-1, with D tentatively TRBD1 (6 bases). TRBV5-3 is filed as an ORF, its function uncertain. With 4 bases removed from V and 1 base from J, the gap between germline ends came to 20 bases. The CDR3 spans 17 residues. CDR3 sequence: CARSPTDSHRKNTEAFF. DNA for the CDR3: TGTGCCAGAAGCCCGACGGACAGCCATAGAAAGAACACTGAAGCTTTCTTT.

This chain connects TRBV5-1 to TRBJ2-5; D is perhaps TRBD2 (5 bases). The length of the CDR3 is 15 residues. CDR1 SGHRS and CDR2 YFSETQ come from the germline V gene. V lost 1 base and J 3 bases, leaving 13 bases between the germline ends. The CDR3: CASSLWAGLKETQYF. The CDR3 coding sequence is TGCGCCAGCAGCTTGTGGGCAGGACTGAAAGAGACCCAGTACTTC.

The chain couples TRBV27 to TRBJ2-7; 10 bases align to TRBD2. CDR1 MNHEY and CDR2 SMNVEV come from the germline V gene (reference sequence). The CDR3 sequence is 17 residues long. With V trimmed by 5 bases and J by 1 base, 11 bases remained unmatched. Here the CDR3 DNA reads TGTGCCAGCAGTCCCCTCTCAGCGGGGGGGCCTTCCTACGAGCAGTACTTC. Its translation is CASSPLSAGGPSYEQYF.

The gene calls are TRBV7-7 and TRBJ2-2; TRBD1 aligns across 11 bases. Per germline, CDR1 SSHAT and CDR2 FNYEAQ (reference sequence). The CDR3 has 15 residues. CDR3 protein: CASGSGTGGTGELFF. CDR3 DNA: TGTGCTAGCGGGTCCGGGACAGGGGGCACCGGGGAGCTGTTTTTT.

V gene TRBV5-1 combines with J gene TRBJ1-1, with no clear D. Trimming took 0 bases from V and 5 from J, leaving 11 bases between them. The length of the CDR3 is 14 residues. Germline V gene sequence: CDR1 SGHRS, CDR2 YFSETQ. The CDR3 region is CASSLDSQRTEAFF. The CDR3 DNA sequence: TGCGCCAGCAGCTTGGACAGCCAGCGGACTGAAGCTTTCTTT.

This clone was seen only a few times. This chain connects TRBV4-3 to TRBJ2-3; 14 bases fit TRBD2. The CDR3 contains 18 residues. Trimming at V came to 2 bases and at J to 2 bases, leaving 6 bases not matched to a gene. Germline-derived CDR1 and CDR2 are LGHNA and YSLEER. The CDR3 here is CASSQPAGLAGVTDTQYF. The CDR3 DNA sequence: TGCGCCAGCAGCCAACCAGCGGGACTAGCGGGGGTCACAGATACGCAGTATTTT.

The DNA for the CDR3 is TGTGCCAGCAGTATTATAGCGGGAGTCGGTGAGCAGTTCTTC. Amino acids: CASSIIAGVGEQFF. The V gene is TRBV6-2 or TRBV6-3, the J gene TRBJ2-1; TRBD2 agrees at 9 bases. There are 14 residues in the CDR3. Trimming at V came to 5 bases and at J to 9 bases, leaving 8 bases not matched to a gene. Germline CDR1 is MNHEY and CDR2 is SVGEGT.

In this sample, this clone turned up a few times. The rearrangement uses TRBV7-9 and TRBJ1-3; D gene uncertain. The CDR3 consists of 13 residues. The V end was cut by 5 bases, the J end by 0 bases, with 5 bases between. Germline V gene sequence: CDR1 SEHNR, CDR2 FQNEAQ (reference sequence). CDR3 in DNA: TGTGCCAGCAGCATTAGCTCTGGAAACACCATATATTTT. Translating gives CASSISSGNTIYF.